This T cell receptor (beta chain) stems from a study of CD8+ T cells in alopecia areata. Researchers gathered lesional scalp punch biopsies and peripheral blood from patients with alopecia areata. RNA was extracted and reverse transcribed into cDNA as the sequencing template. Produced via immunoSEQ multiplex PCR; TCRdb's table is partial and in-frame only. The table lists some 7,000 clones, 65% to 75% of them singletons. This clone was picked up a small number of times. Per germline, CDR1 MNHEY and CDR2 SVGAGI. The CDR3 has 13 amino acids. Trimming took 5 bases from V and 5 from J, leaving 12 bases between them.

This clonotype was sampled from a human donor with alopecia areata. This chain joins TRBV6-5 and TRBJ2-5; tentatively, D is TRBD2 (6 bases). This sample comprised skin, obtained at week 0. CDR3 bases: TGTGCCAGCAGTCGGAGGCGGGGCGAGACCCAGTACTTC. Protein: CASSRRRGETQYF.